This TCR beta chain was sequenced in a study of T cells in Graves' hyperthyroidism and ophthalmopathy. Turning to this clonotype: This may come from a read error, since a much larger clone is one base off. The missing conserved phenylalanine or tryptophan at the end of this CDR3 makes a read error likely.

RNA transcripts served as the template for amplifying TCR beta CDR3 regions. Researchers ran a first-round RT-PCR on the TCR CDR3 using the HTBI primer set. Each CDR3 protein gets one entry after TCRdb re-called the multiplex PCR reads with MiXCR. This repertoire shows roughly 330,000 distinct CDR3 sequences, roughly 17% found once; its top ten account for approximately 33%. The receptor's source is a man aged 30 to 39 with Graves' hyperthyroidism. Sample: blood.

Here the CDR3 DNA reads TGTGCCAGCAGTGTCAGGGGGGCGCCCACCGGGGAGCTGTTTCTT. This gives the protein CASSVRGAPTGELFL. The chain uses TRBV2 and TRBJ2-2; possibly TRBD1 for D (7 bases). V lost 4 bases and J 4 bases, leaving 13 bases between the germline ends. Per germline, CDR1 SNHLY and CDR2 FYNNEI. The CDR3 runs to 15 residues.